These 15 T cell receptor beta chains share one sample of origin, sequenced in a study of radiation and T cells in renal cell carcinoma. Some clones are missing from TCRdb's copy, which holds only in-frame ones; the method was immunoSEQ multiplex PCR. The sample includes fewer than 200,000 clones, around 89% seen only once; the top ten take approximately 10%. Regarding time point: blood 4 weeks post-SBRT, at nephrectomy. Treatment meaning: 15 Gy SBRT to primary tumor, nephrectomy 4 weeks later. Material: blood, obtained from a patient whose treatment included radiotherapy and nephrectomy. The receptors were gathered from a woman in her fifties or sixties with renal cell carcinoma.

This chain connects TRBV7-9 to TRBJ1-1; D might be TRBD1 (5 bases). Germline CDR1 SEHNR, CDR2 FQNEAQ (reference sequence). Trimming removed 0 bases at V and 2 bases at J, with 16 bases between. There are 17 residues in the CDR3. The CDR3 DNA sequence: TGTGCCAGCAGCTTAGCCGACAGAGGGGTGGCTAACACTGAAGCTTTCTTT. It translates to CASSLADRGVANTEAFF.

The chain uses TRBV7-9 and TRBJ1-1; D is unclear. This CDR3 comprises 12 residues. The V end was cut by 3 bases, the J end by 11 bases, with 13 bases between. Germline V gene lookup returns CDR1 SEHNR and CDR2 FQNEAQ (reference sequence). This CDR3 is CASSFPVGKAFF. CDR3 in DNA: TGTGCCAGCAGCTTCCCAGTGGGGAAGGCTTTCTTT.

This clone was counted once. The chain joins TRBV29-1 to TRBJ1-2; 7 positions match TRBD1. Looked up from germline, CDR1 is SQVTM and CDR2 is ANQGSEA. J lost 12 bases, V lost 4 bases, and 8 bases had no gene match. This CDR3 region has 11 residues. CDR3 protein: CSVAQGYLHTF. The CDR3 DNA follows: TGCAGCGTTGCACAGGGGTATCTCCACACCTTC.

The rearrangement links TRBV5-6 to TRBJ1-2; 8 nucleotides align to TRBD1. V lost 4 bases to trimming and J lost 8 bases; unmatched junction nucleotides: 13. Germline V gives CDR1 SGHDT, CDR2 YYEEEE. The CDR3 covers 15 residues. Here the CDR3 DNA reads TGTGCCAGCAGCCTAACTACAGGGGGAACGTGGGGCTACACCTTC. It yields the protein CASSLTTGGTWGYTF.

The J gene is TRBJ1-3, the V gene TRBV10-2; the D gene is possibly TRBD1 (5 bases). CDR1 is WSHSY, CDR2 SAAADI, per germline. The CDR3 extends over 16 amino acids. The V gene lost 3 bases and the J gene lost 0 bases, with 12 bases spanning the gap. CDR3 bases: TGCGCCAGCAGTGAAGCCTACGGGGGCTCTGGAAACACCATATATTTT. This gives the protein CASSEAYGGSGNTIYF.

The V and J genes are TRBV30 and TRBJ1-2; D is possibly TRBD1 (5 bases). In germline, CDR1 is GTSNPN, CDR2 SVGIG (reference sequence). V was trimmed by 0 bases and J by 7 bases, leaving 15 bases between them. This CDR3 comprises 14 residues. CDR3 DNA sequence: TGTGCCTGGAGTGTAGCCGGGAATGGGGGTGGCTACACCTTC. Translated: CAWSVAGNGGGYTF.

The rearrangement joins TRBV29-1 to TRBJ2-2, with D unresolved. Trimming removed 5 bases at V and 5 bases at J, with 12 bases between. CDR3 length equals 13 residues. Germline V gene data show CDR1 as SQVTM and CDR2 as ANQGSEA. CDR3 bases: TGCAGCGTTACTATAGCAGAGACCGGGGAGCTGTTTTTT. This translates into CSVTIAETGELFF.

J is TRBJ2-3 and V is TRBV9; 7 bases align to TRBD2. CDR1 is SGDLS, CDR2 YYNGEE, per germline. The CDR3 consists of 16 residues. After removal of 4 bases from V and 3 bases from J, the junction contained 11 bases not matched to a gene. CDR3 DNA: TGTGCCAGCAGCTTCCCTCTAACGGGGGGAACAGATACGCAGTATTTT. This encodes CASSFPLTGGTDTQYF.

This clone has only one observation. The rearrangement joins TRBV2 to TRBJ1-2, with 8 positions matching TRBD1. CDR1 and CDR2 from the germline V gene are SNHLY and FYNNEI. With V trimmed by 5 bases and J by 3 bases, 5 bases remained unmatched. The CDR3 has 14 amino acids. The CDR3 reads CASSLAGGDYGYTF. In DNA form, the CDR3 reads TGTGCCAGCAGTTTGGCAGGGGGCGACTATGGCTACACCTTC.

This clone was observed a few times. The J gene is TRBJ1-2, the V gene TRBV5-5; the D is unclear. CDR3 size: 14 residues. Germline-derived CDR1 and CDR2 are SGHKS and YYEKEE (reference sequence). The V and J ends lost 0 bases and 3 bases respectively, with 9 bases between them. The CDR3: CASSLVRTDYGYTF. The CDR3 DNA sequence: TGTGCCAGCAGCTTGGTGAGGACTGACTATGGCTACACCTTC. Drawing the rest from reference TRBV5-5 and TRBJ1-2, the complete variable domain is DAGVTQSPTHLIKTRGQQVTLRCSPISGHKSVSWYQQVLGQGPQFIFQYYEKEERGRGNFPDRFSARQFPNYSSELNVNALLLGDSALYLCASSLVRTDYGYTFGSGTRLTVV.

The chain joins TRBV11-2 to TRBJ2-5; D ambiguous. This CDR3 spans 15 amino acids. With 0 bases removed from V and 5 bases from J, the gap between germline ends came to 13 bases. Germline V gene data show CDR1 as SGHAT and CDR2 as FQNNGV. CDR3 nucleotides: TGTGCCAGCAGCTTAGATAAGGGTAGCTGGGAGACCCAGTACTTC. Translating it yields CASSLDKGSWETQYF.

The chain has TRBV9 and TRBJ2-5, with 7 bases identical to TRBD2. V trimming: 2 bases; J trimming: 2 bases; junction bases outside the gene matches: 0. Germline-derived CDR1 and CDR2 are SGDLS and YYNGEE. The CDR3 extends over 13 amino acids. The CDR3 sequence is CASSVGGQETQYF. The CDR3 DNA reads TGTGCCAGCAGCGTCGGGGGGCAAGAGACCCAGTACTTC.

This clone is a singleton in its sample. J is TRBJ2-5 and V is TRBV9; 8 nucleotides agree with TRBD2. The length of the CDR3 is 15 residues. The germline CDR1 and CDR2 sequences are SGDLS and YYNGEE. The V and J ends lost 3 bases and 1 base, in that order; junction bases with no gene match: 5. DNA of the CDR3: TGTGCCAGCAGCGCAATAGCGGGGTCCCAAGAGACCCAGTACTTC. It codes for CASSAIAGSQETQYF.

This sequence joins TRBV2 and TRBJ2-5; no clear D. With 5 bases removed from V and 5 bases from J, the gap between germline ends came to 9 bases. Germline V gene data show CDR1 as SNHLY and CDR2 as FYNNEI. The CDR3 consists of 12 residues. CDR3 sequence: CASSRLEETQYF. The CDR3 DNA is TGTGCCAGCAGTCGACTGGAGGAGACCCAGTACTTC.

This chain connects TRBV7-2 to TRBJ2-5; D remains ambiguous. TRBJ2-7 matches the DNA end more closely, so the J call is doubtful. CDR1 is SGHTA, CDR2 FQGNSA, per germline. This CDR3 contains 12 residues. The CDR3 region is CASSLGQNEQYF. The CDR3 coding sequence is TGTGCCAGCAGCTTAGGCCAGAACGAGCAGTACTTC.